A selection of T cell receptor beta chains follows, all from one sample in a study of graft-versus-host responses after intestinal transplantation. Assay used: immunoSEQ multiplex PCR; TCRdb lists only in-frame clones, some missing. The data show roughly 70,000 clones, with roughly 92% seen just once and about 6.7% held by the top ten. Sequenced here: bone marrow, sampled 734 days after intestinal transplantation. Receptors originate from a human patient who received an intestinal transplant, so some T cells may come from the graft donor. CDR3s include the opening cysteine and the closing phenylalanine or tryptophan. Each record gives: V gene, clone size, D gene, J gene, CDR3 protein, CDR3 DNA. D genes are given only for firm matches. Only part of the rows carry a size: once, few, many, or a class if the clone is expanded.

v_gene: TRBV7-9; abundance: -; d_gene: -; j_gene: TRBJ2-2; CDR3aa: CASSLVTVNTGELFF; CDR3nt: TGTGCCAGCAGCTTAGTGACGGTGAACACCGGGGAGCTGTTTTTT
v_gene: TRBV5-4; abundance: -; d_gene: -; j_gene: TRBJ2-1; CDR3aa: CASSWDSGRDNEQFF; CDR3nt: TGTGCCAGCAGCTGGGACTCCGGAAGGGACAATGAGCAGTTCTTC
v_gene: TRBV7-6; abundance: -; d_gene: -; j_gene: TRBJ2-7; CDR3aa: CASSVGGHFYEQYF; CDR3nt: TGTGCCAGCAGCGTAGGAGGGCATTTTTACGAGCAGTACTTC
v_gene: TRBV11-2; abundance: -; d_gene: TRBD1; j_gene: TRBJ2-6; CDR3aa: CASSSPGQLGANVLTF; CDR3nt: TGTGCCAGCAGCTCACCGGGACAGTTAGGGGCCAACGTCCTGACTTTC
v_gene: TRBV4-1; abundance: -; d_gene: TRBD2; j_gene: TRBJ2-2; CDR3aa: CASSRPGLAGAGELFF; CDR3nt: TGCGCCAGCAGCCGCCCGGGACTAGCGGGAGCCGGGGAGCTGTTTTTT
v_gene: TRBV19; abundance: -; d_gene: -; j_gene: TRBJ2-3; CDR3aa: CASSMPLDGTDTQYF; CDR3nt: TGTGCCAGTAGTATGCCCCTAGATGGAACAGATACGCAGTATTTT
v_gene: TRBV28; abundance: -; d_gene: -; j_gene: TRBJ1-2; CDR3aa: CASSFVNYGYTF; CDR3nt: TGTGCCAGCAGTTTCGTCAACTATGGCTACACCTTC
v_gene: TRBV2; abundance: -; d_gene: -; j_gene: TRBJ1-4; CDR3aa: CASSAGATKKLFF; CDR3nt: TGTGCCAGCAGTGCAGGGGCTACTAAAAAACTGTTTTTT
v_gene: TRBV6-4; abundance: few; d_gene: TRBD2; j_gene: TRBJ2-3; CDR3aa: CASSDSTSGGADTQYF; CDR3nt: TGTGCCAGCAGTGACTCGACTAGCGGGGGGGCAGATACGCAGTATTTT
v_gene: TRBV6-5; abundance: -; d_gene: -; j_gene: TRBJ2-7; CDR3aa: CASSPQLHYEQYF; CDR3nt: TGTGCCAGCAGTCCTCAGCTACACTACGAGCAGTACTTC
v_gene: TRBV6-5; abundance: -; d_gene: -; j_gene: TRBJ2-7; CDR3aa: CASSYRGSSYEQYF; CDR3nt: TGTGCCAGCAGTTACAGGGGGAGCTCCTACGAGCAGTACTTC
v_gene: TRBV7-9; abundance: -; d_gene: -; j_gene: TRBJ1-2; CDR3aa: CASSLTQANYGYTF; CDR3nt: TGTGCCAGCAGCTTAACACAGGCTAACTATGGCTACACCTTC
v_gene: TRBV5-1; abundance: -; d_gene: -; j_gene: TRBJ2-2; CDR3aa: CASTAGRTGELFF; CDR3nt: TGCGCCAGCACGGCAGGGCGGACCGGGGAGCTGTTTTTT
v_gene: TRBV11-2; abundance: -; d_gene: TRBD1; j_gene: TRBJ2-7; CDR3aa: CASSVLTGNEQYF; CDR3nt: TGTGCCAGCAGCGTTCTGACAGGGAACGAGCAGTACTTC
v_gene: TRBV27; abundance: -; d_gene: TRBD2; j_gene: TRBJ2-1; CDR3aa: CASTAITSGINEQFF; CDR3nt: TGTGCCAGCACGGCCATTACTAGCGGGATCAATGAGCAGTTCTTC